The TCR beta chain described here comes from a study of T-cell memory formation after mild COVID-19 (dated by TCRdb to 2020 to 2022). For the study in its entirety: Most TCR sequence clusters were specific to one of the two donors. The cohort was made up of two young adult volunteers, one female and one male, who were previously healthy. In a couple of donors, T-cell clones that expanded and contracted after mild COVID-19 were tracked by sequencing TCRalpha and TCRbeta repertoires over time.

The data were produced on an Illumina NovaSeq 6000. Using 5'RACE with constant-segment primers, TCRalpha and TCRbeta cDNA libraries were constructed, with sample barcodes and unique molecular identifiers added in the process. Trizol reagent was used to extract RNA from every sample. Library amplification was performed in two PCR steps, and a second sample barcode and Illumina TruSeq adapters were introduced in the second step. Libraries were sequenced on an Illumina NovaSeq with 2 x 150 bp paired-end reads. On the study's bioinformatics: Demultiplexing of reads and collapsing into UMI-guided consensus sequences were performed with migec v1.2.7. With mixcr v2.1.11, UMI consensuses were aligned to TRA and TRB V and J templates and assembled into clonotypes. A clonotype was counted as expanded or contracted only when both edgeR and NoisET called the clonotype significant, with the noise models trained on biological replicates. For edgeR calls, the cutoffs were a false discovery rate-adjusted p below 0.01 and a log2 fold-change threshold of 1. PCA with hierarchical clustering of max-normalized trajectories of the 1000 most abundant clonotypes was used as exploratory dynamics analysis. Separately sequenced CD4+ and CD8+ repertoires were used to assign the CD4 or CD8 phenotype of responding clones. TCRdb reran the public reads through fastp at Q25 and MiXCR, keeping productive beta chains. Here each entry gathers all rows of one CDR3 protein and keeps the most common genes and DNA. TCRdb's processing, not the study's, gives the V and J calls here. Recorded for this sample are approximately 410,000 distinct CDR3 sequences; 20% to 30% of them occurred a single time. Clones ranked in the top ten supply about an eighth of the sample.

Ficoll-Paque density gradient centrifugation was the method used to isolate PBMCs. Broad study findings and their caveats: SARS-CoV-2 specificity was not confirmed for the second-wave clones peaking on day 37. Clones that contracted from day 15 to 85 showed balanced CD4/CD8 phenotypes, whereas a second wave of clones that expanded from day 15 to 37 leaned towards CD4+. Contracting CD4+ clones were located mainly in the CM and EM memory subsets, whereas CD8+ clones were found to be enriched in EMRA. The study included only a couple of mild cases, and larger cohorts that include severe cases with pre-infection samples were judged to be necessary. The detection of some responding clones in pre-infection memory suggests that pre-existing cross-reactive memory T cells joined the SARS-CoV-2 response.

Taken from cysteine to phenylalanine, the CDR3 has 17 residues. Of all the DNA, just the CDR3 is kept, 51 bases in frame from base 1. Note on this clonotype: The clone's antigen remains unknown. Base quality data are lacking; no much larger clone is found one base away.

The chain joins TRBV21-1 to TRBJ2-7; the table assigns TRBD1, which was not confirmed against the DNA. TRBV21-1 is given as a pseudogene. Sequenced: PBMCs or a T cell subset sorted from them (not recorded which). This receptor was taken from an adult woman who had mild COVID-19 (a few samples of this study predate the infection). The sample titles of this study are shuffled in the database, so cell type and time point are left out; the donor was told from shared clones. The CDR3 reads as follows: CASSRGRQGPRAYEQYF. The DNA sequence reads TGTGCCAGCTCAAGGGGTAGGCAGGGGCCTAGGGCCTACGAGCAGTACTTC.